This paragraph covers one T cell receptor (beta chain) sequence. The CDR3 sequence is 14 residues long. Germline values: CDR1 MNHEY, CDR2 SMNVEV (reference sequence). V lost 4 bases and J 9 bases, leaving 16 bases between the germline ends. This record belongs to a study of cytomegalovirus exposure and HLA in healthy donors. With 60 Vbeta and 13 Jbeta primers, the PCR was carried out. The assay was immunoSEQ multiplex PCR, and TCRdb's table has in-frame clones only and misses some. This sample has 95,000 to 150,000 clones, with 66% found just once. The sequenced sample was PBMCs. The chain carries TRBV27 and TRBJ2-1, with D possibly TRBD2 on 5 matching bases. This sequence was found in a man aged 18 to 29 in good health and CMV-seronegative. CDR3 bases: TGTGCCAGCAGTTGGGAGTTTCGTCGCGCTGAGCAGTTCTTC. Its translation is CASSWEFRRAEQFF.